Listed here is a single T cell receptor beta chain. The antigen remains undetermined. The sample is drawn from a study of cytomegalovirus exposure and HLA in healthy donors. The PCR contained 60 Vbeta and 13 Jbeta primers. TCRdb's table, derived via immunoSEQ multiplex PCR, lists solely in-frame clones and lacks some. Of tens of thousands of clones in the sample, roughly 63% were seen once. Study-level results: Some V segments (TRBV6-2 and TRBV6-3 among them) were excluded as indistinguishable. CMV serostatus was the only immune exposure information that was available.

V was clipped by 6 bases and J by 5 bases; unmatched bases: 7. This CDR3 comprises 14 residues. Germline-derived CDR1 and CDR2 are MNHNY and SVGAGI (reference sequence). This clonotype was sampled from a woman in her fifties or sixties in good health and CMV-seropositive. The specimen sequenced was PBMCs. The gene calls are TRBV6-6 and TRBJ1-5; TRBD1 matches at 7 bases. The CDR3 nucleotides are TGTGCCAGCAGCCCCGGGACAGTCTATCAGCCCCAGCATTTT. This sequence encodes CASSPGTVYQPQHF.